The 5 T cell receptor beta chains below all came from one sample that was sequenced in a study of blood T cell repertoires in COVID-19. TCRdb's copy holds only in-frame clones and misses some; the assay was immunoSEQ multiplex PCR. The sample records approximately 150,000 clones, around 82% being singletons. Sequencing was done on a sample of peripheral blood. These receptors were collected from a woman aged 50 to 60 with acute or convalescent COVID-19.

The CDR3 DNA follows: TGTGCCAGCAGCGACGTCGGGACTAGCGGCACAGATACGCAGTATTTT. Its protein is CASSDVGTSGTDTQYF. The V call is TRBV2, the J call TRBJ2-3, with TRBD2 identical over 10 bases. J gave up 1 base and V 6 bases, and 7 bases lay outside the gene matches. Looked up from germline, CDR1 is SNHLY and CDR2 is FYNNEI. This CDR3 is built from 16 residues.

This chain links TRBV19 with TRBJ1-3; D possibly corresponds to TRBD1 (6 bases). V was pared by 5 bases and J by 0 bases, with 11 bases between. CDR3 length: 15 amino acids. The V gene's germline CDR1 is LNHDA and CDR2 SQIVND (reference sequence). The CDR3 sequence is CASSSRTDSGNTIYF. CDR3 sequence (DNA): TGTGCCAGTAGTTCCCGGACAGACTCTGGAAACACCATATATTTT.

The chain recombines TRBV2 with TRBJ1-6; 7 bases are a match to TRBD1. CDR1 and CDR2 (germline): SNHLY, FYNNEI. The length of the CDR3 is 15 residues. Unmatched junction bases numbered 9, after V lost 5 bases and J lost 8 bases. The CDR3 region is CASSQRQGQDSPLHF. CDR3 nucleotides: TGTGCCAGCAGTCAAAGACAGGGCCAGGATTCACCCCTCCACTTT. The variable domain in full, with the rest retrieved from reference TRBV2 and TRBJ1-6, is EPEVTQTPSHQVTQMGQEVILRCVPISNHLYFYWYRQILGQKVEFLVSFYNNEISEKSEIFDDQFSVERPDGSNFTLKIRSTKLEDSAMYFCASSQRQGQDSPLHFGNGTRLTVT.

V and J are TRBV7-8 and TRBJ1-2; 8 nucleotides agree with TRBD1. There are 15 residues in the CDR3. Germline V gene data show CDR1 as SGHVS and CDR2 as FQNEAQ. J gave up 4 bases and V 5 bases, and 9 bases lay outside the gene matches. The DNA for the CDR3 is TGTGCCAGCAGCCCAGGACAGGGAGGAGGCTATGGCTACACCTTC. This translates into CASSPGQGGGYGYTF.

The chain combines TRBV23-1 with TRBJ1-2; weak D call: TRBD1 (6 bases). TRBV23-1 has ORF status, its function being uncertain. Deletions cut 3 bases from V and 4 bases from J, with 12 bases between. This CDR3 is built from 14 residues. The CDR3 here is CASSQGDNLYGYTF. Here the CDR3 DNA reads TGCGCCAGCAGTCAGGGGGACAACCTCTATGGCTACACCTTC.